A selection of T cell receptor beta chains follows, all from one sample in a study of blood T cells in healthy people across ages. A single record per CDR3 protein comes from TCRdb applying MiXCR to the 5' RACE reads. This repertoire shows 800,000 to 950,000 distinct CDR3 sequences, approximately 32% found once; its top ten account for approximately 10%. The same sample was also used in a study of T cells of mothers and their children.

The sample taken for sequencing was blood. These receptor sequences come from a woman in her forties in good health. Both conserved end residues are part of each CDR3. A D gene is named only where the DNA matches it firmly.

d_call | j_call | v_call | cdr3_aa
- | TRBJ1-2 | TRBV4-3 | CASSQASNSNYGYTF
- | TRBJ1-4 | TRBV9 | CASSATGLLNEKLFF
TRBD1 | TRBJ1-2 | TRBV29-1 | CSSREYRGANYGYTF
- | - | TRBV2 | CASSEWRAGDYEQYF
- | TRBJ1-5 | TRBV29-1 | CSVMDPNQPQHF
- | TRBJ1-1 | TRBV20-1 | CSAHEWGVNTEAFF
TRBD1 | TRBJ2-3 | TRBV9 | CASSAGQGITDMQYF
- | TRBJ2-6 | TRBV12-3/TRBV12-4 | CASSLGAGTNVLTF
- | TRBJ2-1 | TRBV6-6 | CASTQGSSYNEQFF
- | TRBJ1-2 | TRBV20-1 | CSAPDRRSYGYTF
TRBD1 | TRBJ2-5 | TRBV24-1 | CATSDPGTGGFGETQYF
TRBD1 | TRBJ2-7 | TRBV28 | CASSDKDRRGYEQYF
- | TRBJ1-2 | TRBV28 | CASSTLTVNYGYTF
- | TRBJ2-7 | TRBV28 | CAGRTDVPYEQYF
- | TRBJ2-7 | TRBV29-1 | CSVSGDGYEQYF
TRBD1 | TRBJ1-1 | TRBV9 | CASSVVVGGTGGSIAEAFF
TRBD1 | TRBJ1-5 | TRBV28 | CASSPVTGGVQPQHF
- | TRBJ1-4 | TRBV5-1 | CASSVTTTPNEKLFF
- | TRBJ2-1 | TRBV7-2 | CASSLEPGRISNEQFF
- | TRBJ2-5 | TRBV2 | CASSDPGGLLSWGTQYF
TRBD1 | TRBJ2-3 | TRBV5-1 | CASSWGTGTGTDTQYF
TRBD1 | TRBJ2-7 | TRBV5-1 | CASSQSATGVYEQYF
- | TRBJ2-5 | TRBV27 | CASSFAASQETQYF
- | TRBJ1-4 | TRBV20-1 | CSARRFASGTFNEKLFF
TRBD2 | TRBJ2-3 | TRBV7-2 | CASSLVLAGSTDTQYF
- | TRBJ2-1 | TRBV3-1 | CASSQGQASYNEQFF
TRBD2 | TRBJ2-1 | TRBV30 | CAWRSAGSYNEQFF
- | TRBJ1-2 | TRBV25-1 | CASSEGGATNYGYTF
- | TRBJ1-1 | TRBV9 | CASSVGSPGTEAFF
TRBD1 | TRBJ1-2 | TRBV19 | CASNLGTGGGVGYTF
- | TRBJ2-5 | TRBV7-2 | CASSLGQARRTQYF
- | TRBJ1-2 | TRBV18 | CASSPQDGDHGYTF
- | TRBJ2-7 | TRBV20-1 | CSAETRTLSYEQYF
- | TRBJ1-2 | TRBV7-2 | CASSSRDHRGYTF
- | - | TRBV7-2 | CAGSLRTEETQYF
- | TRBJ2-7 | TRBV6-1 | CASSDAGGGYEQYF
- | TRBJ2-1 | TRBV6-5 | CASSYSGRGSYNEQFF
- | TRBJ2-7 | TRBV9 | CASSAPGANEQYF
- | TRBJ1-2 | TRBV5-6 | CASSFSSNRPNYGYTF
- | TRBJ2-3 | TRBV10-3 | CAIGEPLGYTQYF
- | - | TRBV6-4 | CASSEEGGQPQYF
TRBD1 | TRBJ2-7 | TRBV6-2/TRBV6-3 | CASSPGQGARGSYEQYF
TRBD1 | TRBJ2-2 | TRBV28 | CASSLISLGTDYTGELFF
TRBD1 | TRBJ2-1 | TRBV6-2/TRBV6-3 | CASTKGTGYDNEQFF
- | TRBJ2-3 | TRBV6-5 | CASRMTDSTDTQYF
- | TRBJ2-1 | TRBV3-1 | CASSSRRGAFYNEQFF
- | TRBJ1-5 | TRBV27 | CASSFYRNQPQHF
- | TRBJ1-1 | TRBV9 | CASSPEGGNTEAFF
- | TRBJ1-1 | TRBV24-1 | CATSDHGGNTEAFF
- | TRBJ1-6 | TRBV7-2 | CASSLVRSPLHF
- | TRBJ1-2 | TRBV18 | CASTTSLDGALSGYTF
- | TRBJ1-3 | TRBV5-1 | CASSWGSGYSGNTIYF
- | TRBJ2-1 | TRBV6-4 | CASGRGNEQFF